This T cell receptor (beta chain) was found in a study of cytomegalovirus exposure and HLA in healthy donors. General study findings and limits: Previous analysis showed most TCR beta V segments were productive about 87% or about 30% of the time. Most TCR sequences showed up rarely, but some public TCRs showed up in many donors. Information on immune exposure was restricted to one variable (CMV serostatus). Reported findings show TCR beta sequences accurately forecast HLA-A and HLA-B alleles in most subjects.

Trimming at V came to 9 bases and at J to 5 bases, leaving 6 bases not matched to a gene. This CDR3 is built from 14 residues. CDR1 is MNHNS, CDR2 SASEGT, per germline. PCR involved 60 Vbeta and 13 Jbeta primers. Sequenced by immunoSEQ multiplex PCR; TCRdb stores in-frame clones only, minus some. The sample lists over 130,000 clones; 70% to 85% were seen once. About this clone: The antigen remains unidentified.

The rearrangement joins TRBV6-1 to TRBJ1-6; 8 nucleotides line up with TRBD1. The TCR comes from a man in his thirties or forties in good health and CMV-seropositive. Sequences were obtained from PBMCs. The CDR3 DNA is TGTGCCAGTAGAGACAGGGGAAATAATTCACCCCTCCACTTT. Encoded protein: CASRDRGNNSPLHF.